The 17 T cell receptor beta chains listed next were all sequenced from one sample in a study of blood T cell repertoires in COVID-19. Measured with immunoSEQ multiplex PCR; TCRdb has only the in-frame clones, and not every one. The top ten clones hold roughly 49% of a sample with tens of thousands of clones, around 65% of them seen once. The sample consisted of PBMCs or T cells enriched from blood (not recorded which). The receptor set was obtained from a woman aged 55-69 years who had been exposed to COVID-19.

The V gene is TRBV7-8, the J gene TRBJ1-5; TRBD1 might be the D (5 bases). There are 13 residues in the CDR3. CDR1 and CDR2 from the germline V gene are SGHVS and FQNEAQ. The V end was cut by 1 base, the J end by 6 bases, with 7 bases between. The CDR3 region is CASSLGGRQPQHF. CDR3 coding DNA: TGTGCCAGCAGCTTAGGGGGCCGTCAGCCCCAGCATTTT.

This clone was seen only a few times. CDR3 sequence reads: CASSSTGTGYGYTF. CDR3 nucleotides: TGCGCCAGCAGCTCCACCGGGACAGGGTATGGCTACACCTTC. This chain uses TRBV5-1 with TRBJ1-2, with 9 bases aligning to TRBD1. This CDR3 has 14 residues. Germline-derived CDR1 and CDR2 are SGHRS and YFSETQ. Unmatched junction bases numbered 5, after V lost 3 bases and J lost 5 bases.

The V call is TRBV28, the J call TRBJ1-1; D remains ambiguous. Trimming took 6 bases from V and 1 from J, leaving 12 bases between them. Germline CDR1 is MDHEN and CDR2 is SYDVKM. The CDR3 totals 14 residues. As DNA, the CDR3 is TGTGCCAGCAGCCCCACAACCCCGAACACTGAAGCTTTCTTT. This sequence encodes CASSPTTPNTEAFF.

This chain links TRBV7-2 with TRBJ2-2; 9 bases are a match to TRBD2. V dropped 4 bases and J dropped 8; count of bases not matched to a gene: 8. Germline V gene sequence: CDR1 SGHTA, CDR2 FQGNSA. The CDR3 runs 15 residues. The CDR3 DNA is TGTGCCAGCAGCTCTCAGGGACTAGCAACTGGGGAGCTGTTTTTT. The encoded protein is CASSSQGLATGELFF.

The J gene is TRBJ2-7, the V gene TRBV19; possible D gene TRBD1, 5 bases. The CDR3 is 14 amino acids. Germline V lookup: CDR1 LNHDA, CDR2 SQIVND (reference sequence). V lost 5 bases and J 0 bases, leaving 11 bases between the germline ends. CDR3 sequence reads: CASSATGSSYEQYF. CDR3 nucleotides: TGTGCCAGTAGTGCTACAGGAAGCTCCTACGAGCAGTACTTC.

This clone was seen a few times. The rearrangement joins TRBV19 to TRBJ1-5; D is perhaps TRBD1 (6 bases). Per the germline V gene, CDR1 is LNHDA and CDR2 is SQIVND (reference sequence). The length of the CDR3 is 16 residues. Trimming cost V 2 bases and J 3 bases, with 14 bases left between them. In nucleotides, the CDR3 is TGTGCCAGTAGTATACAGGCAGGGGCTAACAATCAGCCCCAGCATTTT. It is translated as CASSIQAGANNQPQHF. Filled out from reference TRBV19 and TRBJ1-5, the complete variable domain reads DGGITQSPKYLFRKEGQNVTLSCEQNLNHDAMYWYRQDPGQGLRLIYYSQIVNDFQKGDIAEGYSVSREKKESFPLTVTSAQKNPTAFYLCASSIQAGANNQPQHFGDGTRLSIL.

This clone was recorded many times. V usage is TRBV12-5 and J usage is TRBJ2-3; D is perhaps TRBD2 (6 bases). The length of the CDR3 is 12 residues. Germline CDR1 reads LGHNT; CDR2 reads FRNRAP. The germline V and J ends were trimmed by 5 bases and 6 bases, with 9 bases remaining between them. CDR3 nucleotides: TGTGCTAGTGGTCCCCGGGGGGATACGCAGTATTTT. Translation: CASGPRGDTQYF.

The chain has TRBV6-1 and TRBJ1-5; no reliable D call. This CDR3 spans 11 amino acids. Germline V gives CDR1 MNHNS, CDR2 SASEGT. Trimming left V 2 bases short and J 7 bases short, with 3 bases between. The CDR3 sequence: CASSEIQPQHF. For the CDR3, the DNA is TGTGCCAGCAGTGAAATACAGCCCCAGCATTTT.

The chain links TRBV24-1 to TRBJ2-1, with 11 bases that match TRBD2. The trim removed 9 bases at V and 7 bases at J, leaving 13 bases unmatched. The germline V gene encodes CDR1 KGHDR and CDR2 SFDVKD. There are 16 residues in the CDR3. CDR3 in DNA: TGTGCCACCGGGGGGCGACTAGCGGGGACGAAGAATGAGCAGTTCTTC. Its protein is CATGGRLAGTKNEQFF.

The chain employs TRBV28 and TRBJ1-3; maybe TRBD1 (5 bases). The CDR3 is made up of 16 amino acids. Trimming cost V 6 bases and J 0 bases, with 15 bases left between them. The germline CDR1 and CDR2 sequences are MDHEN and SYDVKM. CDR3 sequence: CASSAPRRDSGNTIYF. In nucleotides, the CDR3 is TGTGCCAGCAGCGCTCCTCGCAGGGACTCTGGAAACACCATATATTTT.

This clone has a count of ten or more. This chain joins TRBV30 and TRBJ1-1; perhaps TRBD1 as D (6 bases). CDR3 size: 13 residues. Germline lookup yields CDR1 GTSNPN and CDR2 SVGIG (reference sequence). Between the trimmed V and J ends, which lost 3 bases and 0 bases, there was a span of 8 bases. CDR3 residues: CAWRRTVNTEAFF. CDR3 DNA: TGTGCCTGGAGGAGGACAGTGAACACTGAAGCTTTCTTT.

The chain joins TRBV11-2 to TRBJ1-3, with TRBD1 identical over 7 bases. CDR1 and CDR2 (germline): SGHAT, FQNNGV. The CDR3 extends over 18 amino acids. Trimming cost V 3 bases and J 4 bases; bases outside gene matches: 15. CDR3 protein: CASSFRDSPTEPGNTIYF. In DNA, the CDR3 is TGTGCCAGCAGCTTCCGGGACAGTCCTACGGAGCCCGGAAACACCATATATTTT.

This chain connects TRBV11-2 to TRBJ2-7; TRBD2 matches 10 bases. This CDR3 is built from 12 residues. The trim removed 10 bases at V and 1 base at J, leaving 1 base unmatched. Germline V CDR1 and CDR2: SGHAT, FQNNGV. Here the CDR3 reads CAILAGSYEQYF. Here the CDR3 DNA reads TGTGCCATACTAGCGGGATCCTACGAGCAGTACTTC.

The V and J genes are TRBV24-1 and TRBJ2-2; 8 nucleotides align to TRBD2. The germline gives CDR1 KGHDR, CDR2 SFDVKD. After removal of 4 bases from V and 7 bases from J, the junction contained 7 bases not matched to a gene. CDR3 length equals 15 residues. The CDR3 loop reads CATSDPSGSHGELFF. Here the CDR3 DNA reads TGTGCCACCAGTGACCCCAGCGGGAGTCACGGGGAGCTGTTTTTT.

This chain links TRBV3-1 (or the pseudogene TRBV3-2) with TRBJ1-5; D not certain. Per the germline V gene, CDR1 is LGHDT and CDR2 is YNNKEL (reference sequence). Trimming cost V 1 base and J 2 bases, with 6 bases left between them. The CDR3 length is 14 residues. The CDR3 DNA sequence: TGTGCCAGCAGCCAAGGCGAGGGCAATCAGCCCCAGCATTTT. It specifies CASSQGEGNQPQHF.

The V and J genes are TRBV19 and TRBJ1-2, with D tentatively TRBD1 (6 bases). The CDR3 spans 14 residues. The germline gives CDR1 LNHDA, CDR2 SQIVND (reference sequence). V was cut by 2 bases and J by 3 bases, with 10 bases left in between. The CDR3, as DNA: TGTGCCAGTAGTATAACCCACAGGGACTATGGCTACACCTTC. This encodes CASSITHRDYGYTF.

The chain uses TRBV7-2 and TRBJ1-2, with no clear D. Trimming left V 2 bases short and J 1 base short, with 14 bases between. Per germline, CDR1 SGHTA and CDR2 FQGNSA. The CDR3 contains 16 residues. The CDR3 region is CASSLSVLRVNYGYTF. The CDR3 DNA reads as TGTGCCAGCAGCTTATCGGTCCTGAGGGTTAACTATGGCTACACCTTC.